This TCR beta chain appears in the sequencing data of a study of cytomegalovirus exposure and HLA in healthy donors. The PCR made use of 60 Vbeta and 13 Jbeta primers. Some clones are missing from TCRdb's copy, which holds only in-frame ones; the method was immunoSEQ multiplex PCR. Of over 150,000 clones in the sample, 75% were seen once. Per the germline V gene, CDR1 is MDHEN and CDR2 is SYDVKM. V trimming: 6 bases; J trimming: 7 bases; junction bases outside the gene matches: 11. CDR3 length equals 15 residues. The rearrangement joins TRBV28 to TRBJ1-4; 7 nucleotides agree with TRBD1. This clonotype was sampled from a male donor in good health and CMV-seronegative. The sample taken for sequencing was PBMCs. In DNA, the CDR3 is TGTGCCAGCAGCCCCGGGGGGGCAGGGGGTGAAAAACTGTTTTTT. It is translated as CASSPGGAGGEKLFF.